The present T cell receptor (beta chain) was sequenced within a study of control samples from healthy donors and cancer patients (TCRdb year 2020). CDR1 ENHRY and CDR2 SYGVKD are derived from the germline V gene. From cysteine to phenylalanine, the CDR3 is 14 amino acids long. The DNA shown is the 42-base CDR3, in frame from base 1. V drops 4 bases and J drops 4 bases, leaving 13 bases in between. Libraries were built with the immunoSEQ multiplex PCR assay. The table comes from immuneACCESS by way of TCRdb, which keeps in-frame sequences with V and J called. Part of the clones is missing from these tables; in studies checked, under half for an unresolved V gene and the rest for unknown reasons. The sample records fewer than 70,000 clones, roughly 94% of which are singletons. The top ten clones comprise 3.5% to 4.5% of the sample. For this clone: The specificity of this receptor is unknown. Qualities for individual bases were not recorded, and no much larger clone is one base off.

What was sequenced was blood. The chain is made from TRBV10-3 and TRBJ1-1, with TRBD1 perhaps the D gene, on 6 matching bases. This receptor was obtained from a man aged 25 to 40 in good health. The DNA sequence is given as TGTGCCATCAGTGGGGCGGGGGGGCGCACTGAAGCTTTCTTT. This gives the protein CAISGAGGRTEAFF.